These T cell receptor beta chains were read from a single sample in a study of response to subunit inactivated influenza vaccine. Each CDR3 protein is one row after TCRdb ran MiXCR on the RT-PCR reads. The table has over 750,000 distinct CDR3 sequences, 21% seen once. This specimen consisted of PBMCs from blood, obtained more than 4 days after vaccination. The receptors come from a man in his fifties or sixties who received an inactivated influenza vaccine. Each CDR3 is given with its conserved first and last residue. Fields, in order: J gene, D gene, clone size, CDR3 length, V gene, CDR3 protein, CDR3 DNA. The D gene is left open where the match is weak. Size is omitted from some rows. Given values are once, few, many or a class for expanded clones.

>TRBJ2-1|TRBD2|few|15|TRBV12-3/TRBV12-4
CASSFYAGGRNEQFF
TGTGCCAGCAGTTTTTATGCGGGGGGGCGCAATGAGCAGTTCTTC
>TRBJ2-5|TRBD1|.|14|TRBV20-1
CSARVGPGGETQYF
TGCAGTGCTAGAGTGGGACCAGGGGGAGAGACCCAGTACTTC
>TRBJ2-3|TRBD2|.|16|TRBV9
CASSVDASGRWDTQYF
TGTGCCAGCAGCGTCGATGCTAGCGGGAGGTGGGATACGCAGTATTTT
>TRBJ1-4|.|.|16|TRBV4-3
CASSHTNPGGNEKLFF
TGCGCCAGCAGCCATACAAATCCGGGGGGTAATGAAAAACTGTTTTTT
>TRBJ2-7|.|few|17|TRBV28
CASSFFLQGLDSYEQYF
TGTGCCAGCAGTTTTTTTCTCCAGGGTTTGGACTCCTACGAGCAGTACTTC
>TRBJ2-6|TRBD1|.|14|TRBV6-2/TRBV6-3
CASSHRGGANVLTF
TGTGCCAGCAGCCACAGGGGTGGGGCCAACGTCCTGACTTTC
>TRBJ2-3|.|.|15|TRBV5-1
CASSFQGLSTDTQYF
TGCGCCAGCAGCTTTCAGGGATTAAGCACAGATACGCAGTATTTT
>TRBJ2-1|.|few|18|TRBV20-1
CSARSVLQGSGSYNEQFF
TGCAGTGCTAGATCGGTTTTACAGGGTTCCGGCTCCTACAATGAGCAGTTCTTC
>TRBJ1-2|.|.|11|TRBV12-3/TRBV12-4
CASGRANGYTF
TGTGCCAGCGGTAGGGCGAATGGCTACACCTTC
>TRBJ1-3|.|.|16|TRBV7-9
CASSFSAGSSGNTIYF
TGTGCCAGCAGCTTTTCGGCGGGGAGCTCTGGAAACACCATATATTTT
>TRBJ2-1|TRBD1|few|14|TRBV7-9
CASSRRDRDNEQFF
TGTGCCAGCAGCCGACGGGACAGGGACAATGAGCAGTTCTTC
>TRBJ2-7|TRBD2|few|16|TRBV9
CASSVGRGGRVWEQYF
TGTGCCAGCAGCGTTGGGCGGGGGGGGCGAGTCTGGGAGCAGTACTTC
>TRBJ1-1|.|few|15|TRBV6-1
CASSSNFRVYTEAFF
TGTGCCAGCAGTAGTAATTTCCGGGTTTACACTGAAGCTTTCTTT
>TRBJ1-5|.|many|13|TRBV28
CASSRVGYQPQHF
TGTGCCAGCAGTCGGGTAGGCTATCAGCCCCAGCATTTT
>TRBJ2-3|.|few|16|TRBV7-9
CASSPAGASLTDTQYF
TGTGCCAGCAGCCCCGCCGGCGCCAGTCTCACAGATACGCAGTATTTT
>TRBJ2-7|.|many|14|TRBV5-1
CASSLGAGVYEQYF
TGCGCCAGCAGCTTGGGTGCAGGAGTCTACGAGCAGTACTTC
>TRBJ1-5|.|many|13|TRBV20-1
CSAIQGSNQPQHF
TGCAGTGCTATCCAGGGGAGCAATCAGCCCCAGCATTTT
>TRBJ2-3|TRBD2|.|16|TRBV28
CASSPRLSGRPDTQYF
TGTGCCAGCAGCCCACGACTGAGCGGGAGACCAGATACGCAGTATTTT
>TRBJ2-7|TRBD1|.|15|TRBV4-3
CASSQRGGQGYEQYF
TGCGCCAGCAGCCAGAGGGGGGGACAGGGCTACGAGCAGTACTTC
>TRBJ2-1|TRBD2|few|17|TRBV12-3/TRBV12-4
CASSSGILAGGREEQFF
TGTGCCAGCAGTTCGGGAATTTTAGCGGGAGGAAGGGAAGAGCAGTTCTTC
>TRBJ2-2|TRBD2|.|14|TRBV29-1
CSVDSGGGTGELFF
TGCAGCGTTGACAGCGGCGGGGGCACCGGGGAGCTGTTTTTT
>TRBJ1-1|TRBD1|.|14|TRBV10-3
CAISDPGTGGRAFF
TGTGCCATCAGTGACCCCGGGACAGGGGGCCGAGCTTTCTTT
>TRBJ1-2|TRBD1|few|16|TRBV5-1
CASSLAEGAKLYGYTF
TGCGCCAGCAGCTTGGCCGAGGGGGCTAAATTATATGGCTACACCTTC
>TRBJ2-1|TRBD1|few|15|TRBV6-4
CASSAGTGRSDEQFF
TGTGCCAGCAGTGCGGGGACAGGGAGGTCCGATGAGCAGTTCTTC
>TRBJ2-1|TRBD2|.|15|TRBV24-1
CATTSGTSGITEQFF
TGTGCCACCACAAGTGGGACTAGCGGGATTACTGAGCAGTTCTTC
>TRBJ2-7|.|many|13|TRBV27
CASSWGSSYEQYF
TGTGCCAGCAGTTGGGGTAGTAGCTACGAGCAGTACTTC
>TRBJ2-2|.|few|14|TRBV5-1
CASSYSLGTGELFF
TGCGCCAGCAGTTACTCCCTTGGGACCGGGGAGCTGTTTTTT
>TRBJ2-2|TRBD2|many|17|TRBV5-1
CASSLETSVTNTGELFF
TGCGCCAGCAGCTTGGAGACTAGCGTAACAAACACCGGGGAGCTGTTTTTT
>TRBJ1-1|.|.|15|TRBV6-1
CASSEEGLIHTEAFF
TGTGCCAGCAGTGAAGAGGGCCTGATCCACACTGAAGCTTTCTTT
>TRBJ1-2|.|many|13|TRBV7-2
CASSLAQDYGYTF
TGTGCCAGCAGCTTAGCCCAGGACTATGGCTACACCTTC
>TRBJ2-7|TRBD1|.|14|TRBV2
CASSESPTGPEQYF
TGTGCCAGCAGTGAATCCCCGACAGGGCCCGAGCAGTACTTC
>TRBJ2-1|.|.|13|TRBV7-9
CASIDPDANEQFF
TGTGCCAGCATCGACCCGGACGCCAATGAGCAGTTCTTC
>TRBJ2-1|.|.|14|TRBV6-1
CASRDTGLVNEQFF
TGTGCCAGCAGGGATACAGGCTTGGTGAATGAGCAGTTCTTC
>TRBJ2-5|TRBD2|.|17|TRBV4-3
CASSPGTSGASRETQYF
TGCGCCAGCAGTCCGGGGACTAGCGGGGCCTCACGGGAGACCCAGTACTTC
>TRBJ2-3|.|few|16|TRBV11-2
CASSLLLGGRADTQYF
TGTGCCAGCAGCTTACTTCTAGGGGGTAGGGCAGATACGCAGTATTTT
>TRBJ2-5|TRBD1|.|15|TRBV12-3/TRBV12-4
CACCQVGTVQETQYF
TGTGCCTGCTGCCAAGTAGGGACAGTCCAAGAGACCCAGTACTTC
>TRBJ2-3|.|.|15|TRBV7-8
CASSQLGAGADTQYF
TGTGCCAGCAGCCAACTCGGGGCAGGGGCAGATACGCAGTATTTT